One and the same sample provided the 23 T cell receptor beta chains below, sequenced in a study of CD8 T cells in Susac syndrome. Reverse transcription of about 0.45 to 1 ug RNA was carried out with random hexamers. TCRdb passed the immunoSEQ multiplex PCR reads through MiXCR, listing each CDR3 protein once. The table includes about 49,000 distinct CDR3 sequences, 93% detected once. Sequencing input: CD8+ T cells from PBMCs. The receptors were gathered from a human donor in good health.

This chain connects TRBV30 to TRBJ2-5; D is possibly TRBD2 (6 bases). The CDR3 contains 13 residues. V lost 2 bases to trimming and J lost 5 bases, with 12 bases between them. Germline V gene sequence: CDR1 GTSNPN, CDR2 SVGIG (reference sequence). CDR3 amino acids: CAWSLTSGETQYF. The DNA of the CDR3 is TGTGCCTGGAGTCTGACTAGTGGTGAGACCCAGTACTTC.

The chain carries TRBV4-1 and TRBJ1-4, with 7 bases identical to TRBD1. The CDR3 loop spans 15 amino acids. CDR1 is MGHRA, CDR2 YSYEKL, per germline. V gave up 4 bases and J gave up 5 bases; unmatched junction bases: 7. Written as DNA, the CDR3 is TGCGCCAGCAGCCCCCTGGGACAGCGAAATGAAAAACTGTTTTTT. Its translation is CASSPLGQRNEKLFF.

V usage is TRBV7-8 and J usage is TRBJ2-1; 12 bases agree with TRBD1. The V segment lost 4 bases and the J segment 7 bases; nucleotides outside the gene matches: 5. Germline V lookup: CDR1 SGHVS, CDR2 FQNEAQ. This CDR3 contains 15 residues. The CDR3 here is CASSWGQGAMNEQFF. The CDR3 region has the DNA TGTGCCAGCAGCTGGGGACAGGGGGCTATGAATGAGCAGTTCTTC.

The chain has TRBV7-7 and TRBJ2-7, with 9 bases lining up with TRBD1. CDR1 and CDR2 from the germline V gene are SSHAT and FNYEAQ (reference sequence). The CDR3 loop spans 15 amino acids. The V and J ends lost 3 bases and 3 bases, in that order; junction bases with no gene match: 6. The CDR3 DNA follows: TGTGCCAGCAGCTTGGGACAGGGTGGCCACTACGAGCAGTACTTC. It is translated as CASSLGQGGHYEQYF.

The chain combines TRBV11-2 with TRBJ2-3; 9 positions match TRBD2. This CDR3 region has 13 residues. In germline, CDR1 is SGHAT, CDR2 FQNNGV. V shed 6 bases and J 4 bases; nucleotides not matched to a gene: 2. CDR3 region: CASRGLAADTQYF. The CDR3 bases are TGTGCCAGCAGGGGACTAGCTGCAGATACGCAGTATTTT.

The chain's CDR3 is CASSLGPLNEQFF. In DNA form, the CDR3 reads TGTGCCAGCAGCTTAGGACCACTAAATGAGCAGTTCTTC. This chain joins TRBV7-8 and TRBJ2-1; D gene unclear. The germline V gene encodes CDR1 SGHVS and CDR2 FQNEAQ. The CDR3 loop spans 13 amino acids. V shed 1 base and J shed 7 bases, with 8 bases lying between them.

The chain links TRBV27 to TRBJ2-7; 7 nucleotides match TRBD2. Trimming cost V 5 bases and J 1 base; bases outside gene matches: 11. CDR1 MNHEY and CDR2 SMNVEV come from the germline V gene (reference sequence). This CDR3 contains 16 residues. CDR3 in amino acids: CASSPPPAGSSYEQYF. CDR3 sequence (DNA): TGTGCCAGCAGTCCACCGCCAGCGGGGTCGTCCTACGAGCAGTACTTC.

The table lists this clonotype with a count of one. The chain recombines TRBV28 with TRBJ1-5; the D is unclear. CDR1 and CDR2 (germline): MDHEN, SYDVKM. Trimming removed 5 bases at V and 2 bases at J, with 13 bases between. The length of the CDR3 is 15 residues. Here the CDR3 reads CASSLGEFGNQPQHF. CDR3 coding DNA: TGTGCCAGCAGTCTCGGGGAATTCGGCAATCAGCCCCAGCATTTT.

In its sample, this clonotype was seen a few times. The chain recombines TRBV2 with TRBJ1-5, with TRBD1 as a possible D gene (5 bases). This CDR3 region has 15 residues. V was pared by 1 base and J by 1 base, with 8 bases between. Germline V gene data show CDR1 as SNHLY and CDR2 as FYNNEI. CDR3 sequence reads: CASSEVGQSNQPQHF. DNA for the CDR3: TGTGCCAGCAGTGAAGTGGGGCAGAGCAATCAGCCCCAGCATTTT.

The chain recombines TRBV12-5 with TRBJ2-5; 9 bases agree with TRBD2. Germline-derived CDR1 and CDR2 are LGHNT and FRNRAP. V shed 6 bases, J shed 3 bases, and the junction held 5 bases outside the gene matches. This CDR3 is 14 amino acids long. The CDR3 DNA follows: TGTGCTAGTGGGGGTGAGCGGGAGGAAGAGACCCAGTACTTC. Translation: CASGGEREEETQYF.

V is TRBV12-3 or TRBV12-4 and J is TRBJ1-2, with TRBD1 matching 8 bases. Trimming removed 4 bases from V and 12 bases from J; junction bases left unmatched: 10. CDR3 length: 13 amino acids. The CDR3 DNA sequence: TGTGCCAGCAGTTCCGGTCAGGACAGGGTAGACACCTTC. Its protein product is CASSSGQDRVDTF.

The chain has TRBV27 and TRBJ1-5, with TRBD1 as a possible D gene (5 bases). The V and J ends lost 3 bases and 5 bases respectively, with 11 bases between them. The CDR3 totals 14 residues. The germline CDR1 and CDR2 sequences are MNHEY and SMNVEV (reference sequence). CDR3 sequence reads: CASSFKWGDQPQHF. The CDR3 bases are TGTGCCAGCAGTTTTAAGTGGGGGGATCAGCCCCAGCATTTT.

The V and J genes are TRBV20-1 and TRBJ2-1, with 14 positions matching TRBD2. This CDR3 contains 14 residues. Germline CDR1 and CDR2: DFQATT and SNEGSKA (reference sequence). V trimming: 6 bases; J trimming: 8 bases; junction bases outside the gene matches: 6. CDR3 coding DNA: TGCAGTGCGATCGGGACTAGCGGGAGCTATGAGCAGTTCTTC. Encoded protein: CSAIGTSGSYEQFF.

The V gene is TRBV5-4, the J gene TRBJ1-1; D is uncertain. The germline V gene encodes CDR1 SGHNT and CDR2 YYREEE (reference sequence). V was cut by 0 bases and J by 2 bases, with 8 bases left in between. The CDR3 covers 14 residues. The CDR3 region is CASSLGDTNTEAFF. In DNA form, the CDR3 reads TGTGCCAGCAGCTTGGGGGATACTAACACTGAAGCTTTCTTT. The variable domain in full, with the rest retrieved from reference TRBV5-4 and TRBJ1-1, is ETGVTQSPTHLIKTRGQQVTLRCSSQSGHNTVSWYQQALGQGPQFIFQYYREEENGRGNFPPRFSGLQFPNYSSELNVNALELDDSALYLCASSLGDTNTEAFFGQGTRLTVV.

This clonotype was seen a single time. The J gene is TRBJ1-2, the V gene TRBV28; no clear D gene. Germline CDR1 MDHEN, CDR2 SYDVKM. The CDR3 totals 13 residues. V gave up 2 bases and J gave up 3 bases, with 7 bases separating them. CDR3 loop: CASSLRSDYGYTF. The DNA for the CDR3 is TGTGCCAGCAGTTTAAGGTCAGACTATGGCTACACCTTC.

The rearrangement joins TRBV20-1 to TRBJ2-5; 8 bases line up with TRBD2. The CDR3 is 15 amino acids. Trimming cost V 1 base and J 5 bases; bases outside gene matches: 9. CDR1 and CDR2 (germline): DFQATT, SNEGSKA (reference sequence). The CDR3 DNA is TGCAGTGCTAGAGGGGGTAGCGGGATCCTCGAGACCCAGTACTTC. This gives the protein CSARGGSGILETQYF.

This clonotype was seen once. The V call is TRBV2, the J call TRBJ1-1; D gene uncertain. Germline CDR1 reads SNHLY; CDR2 reads FYNNEI. V was trimmed by 6 bases and J by 0 bases, leaving 8 bases between them. CDR3 size: 13 residues. CDR3 loop: CASRERLNTEAFF. In DNA, the CDR3 is TGTGCCAGCAGGGAACGCCTGAACACTGAAGCTTTCTTT.

This rearrangement joins TRBV12-3 or TRBV12-4 to TRBJ2-7; the match to TRBD2 covers 7 bases. There are 14 residues in the CDR3. The J segment lost 6 bases and the V segment lost 5 bases, leaving 10 bases of the junction unmatched. The CDR3 reads CASSLTGLLGEQYF. DNA for the CDR3: TGTGCCAGCAGTCTTACGGGACTACTGGGCGAGCAGTACTTC.

As DNA, the CDR3 is TGCAGCGTTACGGGAAACACCGGGGAGCTGTTTTTT. Translating gives CSVTGNTGELFF. The rearrangement uses TRBV29-1 and TRBJ2-2; a possible D gene is TRBD2 (5 bases). Trimming pared 5 bases from V and 2 bases from J, leaving 6 bases between. There are 12 residues in the CDR3. Looked up from germline, CDR1 is SQVTM and CDR2 is ANQGSEA.

In its sample, this clonotype was seen once. The chain is built from TRBV25-1 and TRBJ2-5; 9 bases line up with TRBD2. CDR1 is MGHDK and CDR2 is SYGVNS in the germline V gene. The CDR3 is made up of 16 amino acids. With 3 bases clipped from V and 5 bases from J, the junction kept 10 bases outside the gene matches. Here the CDR3 reads CASSDDGGRAGETQYF. The CDR3 coding sequence is TGTGCCAGCAGTGATGACGGCGGGAGGGCGGGGGAGACCCAGTACTTC.

The chain employs TRBV13 and TRBJ2-2; 8 positions agree with TRBD1. Germline V gives CDR1 PRHDT, CDR2 FYEKMQ (reference sequence). The CDR3 runs 16 residues. Trimming removed 5 bases from V and 1 base from J; junction bases left unmatched: 6. The CDR3 nucleotides are TGTGCCAGCAGCACGAGGGGACAGGTGAACACCGGGGAGCTGTTTTTT. Its translation: CASSTRGQVNTGELFF.

This rearrangement joins TRBV29-1 to TRBJ2-3, with D possibly being TRBD1 or TRBD2 (6 bases each). The CDR3 extends over 15 amino acids. V was shortened by 1 base and J by 0 bases, with 11 bases between the two germline ends. CDR1 is SQVTM, CDR2 ANQGSEA, per germline. This CDR3 is CSVEGGGLSTDTQYF. The CDR3 DNA follows: TGCAGCGTTGAAGGAGGGGGACTTAGCACAGATACGCAGTATTTT.

This chain uses TRBV5-4 with TRBJ2-2; D gene uncertain. The CDR3 has 12 amino acids. Germline CDR1 is SGHNT and CDR2 is YYREEE (reference sequence). The V gene lost 2 bases and the J gene lost 7 bases, with 6 bases spanning the gap. The DNA of the CDR3 is TGTGCCAGCAGCTTTTTGGGCGGGGAGCTGTTTTTT. The encoded protein is CASSFLGGELFF.